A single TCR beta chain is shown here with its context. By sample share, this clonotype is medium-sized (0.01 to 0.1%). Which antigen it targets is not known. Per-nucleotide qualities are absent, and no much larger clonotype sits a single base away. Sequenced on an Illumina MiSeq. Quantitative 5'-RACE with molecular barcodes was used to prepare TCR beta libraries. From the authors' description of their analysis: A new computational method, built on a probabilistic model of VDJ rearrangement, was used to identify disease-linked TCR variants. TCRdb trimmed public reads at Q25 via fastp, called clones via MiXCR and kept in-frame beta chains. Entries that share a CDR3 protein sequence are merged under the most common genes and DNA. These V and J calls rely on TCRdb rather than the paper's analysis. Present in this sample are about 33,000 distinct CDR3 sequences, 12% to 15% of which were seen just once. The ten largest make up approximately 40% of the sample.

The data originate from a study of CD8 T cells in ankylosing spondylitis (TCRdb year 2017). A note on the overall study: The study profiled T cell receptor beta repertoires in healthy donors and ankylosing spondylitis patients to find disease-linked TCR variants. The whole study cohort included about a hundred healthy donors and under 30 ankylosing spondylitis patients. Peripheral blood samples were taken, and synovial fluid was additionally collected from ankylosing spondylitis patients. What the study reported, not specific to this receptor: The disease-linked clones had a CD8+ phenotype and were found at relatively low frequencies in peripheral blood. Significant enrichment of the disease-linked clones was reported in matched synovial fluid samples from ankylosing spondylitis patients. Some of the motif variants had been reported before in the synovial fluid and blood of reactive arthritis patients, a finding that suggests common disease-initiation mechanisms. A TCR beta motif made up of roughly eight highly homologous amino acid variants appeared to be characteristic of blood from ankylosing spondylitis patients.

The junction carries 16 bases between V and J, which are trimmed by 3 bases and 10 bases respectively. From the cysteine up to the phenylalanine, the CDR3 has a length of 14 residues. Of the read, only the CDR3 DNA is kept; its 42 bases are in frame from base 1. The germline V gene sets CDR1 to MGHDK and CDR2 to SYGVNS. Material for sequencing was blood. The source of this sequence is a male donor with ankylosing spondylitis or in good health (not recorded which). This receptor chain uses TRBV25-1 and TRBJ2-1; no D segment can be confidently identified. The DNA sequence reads TGTGCCAGCAGTGATTCCAACAATTTCAAGGAGCAGTTCTTC. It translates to CASSDSNNFKEQFF.